This record concerns one T cell receptor beta chain sequence. What it binds is unknown. CDR1 and CDR2 from the germline V gene are DFQATT and SNEGSKA (reference sequence). V lost 0 bases and J lost 6; bases outside the gene matches: 5. The CDR3 extends over 16 amino acids. The entry originates in a study of CD8 T cells in ankylosing spondylitis. Study-wide results and limits: Prior work had noted some motif variants in reactive arthritis blood and synovial fluid. Disease-linked clones reportedly concentrated significantly in matched ankylosing spondylitis synovial fluid. Ankylosing spondylitis blood appeared to carry a characteristic TCR beta motif of roughly eight highly homologous variants.

TCR beta libraries were made by quantitative 5'-RACE with molecular barcodes. Via MiXCR, TCRdb re-called the 5' RACE reads, giving one row per CDR3 protein. The data contain about 150,000 distinct CDR3 sequences, roughly 31% of them seen just once; the ten biggest clones take up about 6.3%. The chain carries TRBV20-1 and TRBJ2-1; 13 nucleotides match TRBD2. The receptor comes from a male donor with ankylosing spondylitis. The sample consisted of synovial fluid, either unsorted or a sorted T cell fraction (not recorded which). The CDR3 here is CSAREYRLAGGNEQFF. The CDR3 nucleotides read TGCAGTGCTAGAGAATACCGACTAGCGGGAGGCAATGAGCAGTTCTTC.